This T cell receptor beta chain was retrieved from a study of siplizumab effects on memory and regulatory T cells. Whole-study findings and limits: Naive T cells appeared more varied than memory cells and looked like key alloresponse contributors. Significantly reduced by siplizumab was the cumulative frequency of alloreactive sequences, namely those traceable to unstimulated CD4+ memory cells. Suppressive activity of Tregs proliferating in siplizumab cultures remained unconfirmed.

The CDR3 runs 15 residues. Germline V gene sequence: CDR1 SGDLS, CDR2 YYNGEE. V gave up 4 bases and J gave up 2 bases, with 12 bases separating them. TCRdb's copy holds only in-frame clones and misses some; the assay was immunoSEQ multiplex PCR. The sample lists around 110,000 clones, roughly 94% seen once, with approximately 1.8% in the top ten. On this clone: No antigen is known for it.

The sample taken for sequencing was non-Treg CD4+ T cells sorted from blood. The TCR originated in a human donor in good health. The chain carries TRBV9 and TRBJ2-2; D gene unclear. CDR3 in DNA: TGTGCCAGCAGCCCCTTTGCGGTTAACACCGGGGAGCTGTTTTTT. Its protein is CASSPFAVNTGELFF.